A single sample gave rise to the 18 T cell receptor beta chains below, sequenced in a study of shared clonotypes between healthy human individuals. Here immunoSEQ multiplex PCR was the method, and the copy in TCRdb shows in-frame clones only, minus some. The sample includes more than 500,000 clones, about 96% seen only once; the top ten take 0.05% to 0.07%. The sequenced material came from naive CD4+ T cells sorted from blood. Subset here: CD45RA+ positively selected. All receptors derive from a woman in her twenties or thirties in good health.

In this sample, this clone turned up once. The chain joins TRBV23-1 to TRBJ1-5; D unclear. TRBV23-1 is labeled an ORF, and its function is uncertain. V gave up 4 bases and J gave up 7 bases, with 17 bases separating them. The CDR3 length is 15 residues. CDR3 DNA: TGCGCCAGCAGTCCCCGGAGGGCGCCTCGCCAGCCCCAGCATTTT. Encoded protein: CASSPRRAPRQPQHF.

A single count supports this clone. This chain joins TRBV6-5 and TRBJ2-3, with D perhaps TRBD2 (5 bases). The CDR3 is 12 amino acids. CDR1 is MNHEY and CDR2 is SVGAGI in the germline V gene. The ends were cut back, 6 bases at V and 8 bases at J, with 12 bases in the middle. The CDR3 DNA sequence: TGTGCCAGCAGCATCACTAGTGGTACGCAGTATTTT. It specifies CASSITSGTQYF.

The table lists this clone with a count of one. The genes are TRBV5-1 and TRBJ1-4; tentative D call: TRBD1 (6 bases). The CDR3 loop spans 13 amino acids. The germline CDR1 and CDR2 sequences are SGHRS and YFSETQ. Trimming cost V 6 bases and J 5 bases, with 11 bases left between them. The CDR3 region has the DNA TGCGCCAGCACAGGACAGCCCAATGAAAAACTGTTTTTT. Translation: CASTGQPNEKLFF. The full variable domain, with the rest looked up from reference TRBV5-1 and TRBJ1-4, is KAGVTQTPRYLIKTRGQQVTLSCSPISGHRSVSWYQQTPGQGLQFLFEYFSETQRNKGNFPGRFSGRQFSNSRSEMNVSTLELGDSALYLCASTGQPNEKLFFGSGTQLSVL.

The chain joins TRBV28 to TRBJ2-1, with 12 bases fitting TRBD1. The trim removed 6 bases at V and 8 bases at J, leaving 8 bases unmatched. This CDR3 spans 15 amino acids. The germline CDR1 and CDR2 sequences are MDHEN and SYDVKM. As DNA, the CDR3 is TGTGCCAGCAGGGTAACCGGGACAGGGGGCTATGAGCAGTTCTTC. It is translated as CASRVTGTGGYEQFF.

V usage is TRBV6-8 and J usage is TRBJ2-4; no clear D gene. CDR1 and CDR2 from the germline V gene are MNHGY and SAAAGT. The V end was cut by 6 bases, the J end by 0 bases, with 12 bases between. This CDR3 spans 15 amino acids. In DNA form, the CDR3 reads TGTGCCAGCAGCCACGGGTGCCTAGCCAAAAACATTCAGTACTTC. Its protein product is CASSHGCLAKNIQYF.

V is TRBV19 and J is TRBJ2-2; TRBD1 matches 9 bases. The CDR3 runs to 14 residues. V lost 8 bases to trimming and J lost 6 bases; unmatched junction nucleotides: 7. The germline V gene has CDR1 LNHDA and CDR2 SQIVND (reference sequence). In nucleotides, the CDR3 is TGTGCCAGTTGCTGGGACAGGGCGGCCGGGGAGCTGTTTTTT. As protein: CASCWDRAAGELFF.

The V gene is TRBV7-8, the J gene TRBJ1-5, with 8 bases identical to TRBD1. CDR1 and CDR2 (germline): SGHVS, FQNEAQ. Unmatched junction bases numbered 5, after V lost 1 base and J lost 3 bases. There are 16 residues in the CDR3. In nucleotides, the CDR3 is TGTGCCAGCAGCTTAGGGACAGGGAGAAACAATCAGCCCCAGCATTTT. It translates to CASSLGTGRNNQPQHF.

V usage is TRBV6-1 and J usage is TRBJ2-1, with D perhaps TRBD1 or TRBD2 (5 bases each). CDR1 MNHNS and CDR2 SASEGT come from the germline V gene. The CDR3 has 17 amino acids. V was trimmed by 4 bases and J by 0 bases, leaving 16 bases between them. The CDR3 here is CASSARDGWVSYNEQFF. CDR3 sequence (DNA): TGTGCCAGCAGTGCCCGGGACGGCTGGGTCTCCTACAATGAGCAGTTCTTC.

The gene calls are TRBV28 and TRBJ2-7; unclear D gene. Germline V CDR1 and CDR2: MDHEN, SYDVKM. V gave up 8 bases and J gave up 1 base, with 12 bases separating them. The length of the CDR3 is 13 residues. DNA for the CDR3: TGTGCCAGCGGGCCCGGGCAGTCCTACGAGCAGTACTTC. Protein product: CASGPGQSYEQYF. The entire variable domain, with the rest obtained from reference TRBV28 and TRBJ2-7, is as follows: DVKVTQSSRYLVKRTGEKVFLECVQDMDHENMFWYRQDPGLGLRLIYFSYDVKMKEKGDIPEGYSVSREKKERFSLILESASTNQTSMYLCASGPGQSYEQYFGPGTRLTVT.

The chain recombines TRBV5-1 with TRBJ1-5, with 12 bases aligning to TRBD1. The CDR3 sequence is 16 residues long. The germline CDR1 and CDR2 sequences are SGHRS and YFSETQ. V shed 8 bases and J 2 bases; nucleotides not matched to a gene: 8. The CDR3 coding sequence is TGCGCCAGACGGGACAGGGGGCGAAGTCGCAATCAGCCCCAGCATTTT. Its translation: CARRDRGRSRNQPQHF.

A note on this clone: The sample has other DNA sequences that encode this CDR3 too. The J gene is TRBJ2-7, the V gene TRBV18, with no clear D. From germline, CDR1 is KGHSH and CDR2 LQKENI. This CDR3 contains 13 residues. V lost 0 bases to trimming and J lost 3 bases, with 6 bases between them. In nucleotides, the CDR3 is TGTGCCAGCTCACCACCGTCCAGCTACGAGCAGTACTTC. As protein: CASSPPSSYEQYF.

This clone occurred once. J is TRBJ2-2 and V is TRBV11-3, with D possibly called TRBD1 or TRBD2 (6 bases each). This CDR3 contains 14 residues. Germline V lookup: CDR1 SGHNT, CDR2 YENEEA. The V end was cut by 5 bases, the J end by 6 bases, with 13 bases between. The CDR3 loop reads CASSGGRNAGELFF. DNA of the CDR3: TGTGCCAGCAGCGGGGGGCGGAATGCCGGGGAGCTGTTTTTT.

On this clone itself: The same CDR3 also results from other DNA sequences found in this sample. The rearrangement uses TRBV6-5 and TRBJ2-1; no clear D. Trimming shortened V by 5 bases and J by 7 bases, and 9 bases separated the two germline ends. The germline gives CDR1 MNHEY, CDR2 SVGAGI. The CDR3 covers 12 residues. The CDR3 sequence: CASSPLGNEQFF. The CDR3 DNA reads as TGTGCCAGCAGTCCCCTAGGTAATGAGCAGTTCTTC.

The chain employs TRBV10-1 and TRBJ2-1; a weak D match, TRBD2 (6 bases). The CDR3 covers 17 residues. The germline V gene encodes CDR1 WNHNN and CDR2 SYGVQD (reference sequence). The V and J ends lost 2 bases and 0 bases respectively, with 14 bases between them. The CDR3 protein is CASSETLARSSYNEQFF. CDR3 DNA: TGCGCCAGCAGTGAGACCCTAGCGCGAAGCTCCTACAATGAGCAGTTCTTC.

The chain employs TRBV5-6 and TRBJ1-4; D might be TRBD1 (5 bases). Trimming pared 0 bases from V and 8 bases from J, leaving 17 bases between. Germline CDR1 and CDR2: SGHDT and YYEEEE. CDR3 length equals 16 residues. The CDR3 sequence is CASSLAGGTGTEKLFF. Here the CDR3 DNA reads TGTGCCAGCAGCTTGGCCGGCGGCACAGGCACGGAAAAACTGTTTTTT. The full variable domain, completed using reference TRBV5-6 and TRBJ1-4, is DAGVTQSPTHLIKTRGQQVTLRCSPKSGHDTVSWYQQALGQGPQFIFQYYEEEERQRGNFPDRFSGHQFPNYSSELNVNALLLGDSALYLCASSLAGGTGTEKLFFGSGTQLSVL.

This chain links TRBV19 with TRBJ2-1, with D perhaps given as TRBD1 or TRBD2 (5 bases each). The germline V gene encodes CDR1 LNHDA and CDR2 SQIVND (reference sequence). The V end lost 4 bases, the J end lost 4 bases, and 8 bases lay between the germline ends. The CDR3 loop spans 13 amino acids. The CDR3 protein is CASSRDPYNEQFF. CDR3 sequence (DNA): TGTGCCAGTAGTAGGGACCCATACAATGAGCAGTTCTTC.

This clone appeared once. V and J are TRBV7-7 and TRBJ2-2; D possibly corresponds to TRBD2 (6 bases). This CDR3 contains 13 residues. CDR1 SSHAT and CDR2 FNYEAQ come from the germline V gene (reference sequence). V lost 5 bases, J lost 5 bases, and 9 bases lay in between. The CDR3 sequence: CASSLDYTGELFF. CDR3 bases: TGTGCCAGCAGCCTGGACTATACCGGGGAGCTGTTTTTT. The full variable domain, its missing parts supplied by reference TRBV7-7 and TRBJ2-2, is GAGVSQSPRYKVTKRGQDVTLRCDPISSHATLYWYQQALGQGPEFLTYFNYEAQPDKSGLPSDRFSAERPEGSISTLTIQRTEQRDSAMYRCASSLDYTGELFFGEGSRLTVL.

V usage is TRBV7-8 and J usage is TRBJ1-5, with D unresolved. V was cut by 2 bases and J by 4 bases, with 12 bases left in between. The CDR3 covers 15 residues. Germline lookup yields CDR1 SGHVS and CDR2 FQNEAQ. In DNA, the CDR3 is TGTGCCAGCAGCTTATCGCGGACGGGGAATCAGCCCCAGCATTTT. This codes for CASSLSRTGNQPQHF.